This T cell receptor (beta chain) was obtained from a study of post-analysis software for immune sequencing data. In the study overall: Relapsing-remitting, secondary progressive and progressive-relapsing forms of multiple sclerosis all featured among disease courses.

Concerning this clonotype: Its antigen is not known.

Regarding the study as a whole: Relative to controls, patients had about five TRBV segments at higher frequency, with TRBV5-6, TRBV5-1 and TRBV20-1 among these. Those samples that were prepared in the same batch co-clustered strongly by F measure.

Tagging with unique molecular identifiers was a feature of the TCR beta cDNA libraries. One entry per CDR3 protein, called by TCRdb with MiXCR from the PCR reads. Here the sample spans about 460,000 distinct CDR3 sequences, under 55% being singletons. The CDR3 is 13 amino acids. Trimming pared 3 bases from V and 9 bases from J, leaving 12 bases between. Per germline, CDR1 SGHTA and CDR2 FQGNSA. The receptor's source is a girl aged 10 to 17 with multiple sclerosis. This chain connects TRBV7-2 to TRBJ1-3, with D possibly matching TRBD1 (6 bases). The sample comprised blood. CDR3 in amino acids: CASSLKGGGTIYF. The CDR3 DNA is TGTGCCAGCAGCTTGAAAGGGGGAGGCACCATATATTTT. Full variable domain (remainder filled in from reference TRBV7-2 and TRBJ1-3): GAGVSQSPSNKVTEKGKDVELRCDPISGHTALYWYRQSLGQGLEFLIYFQGNSAPDKSGLPSDRFSAERTGGSVSTLTIQRTQQEDSAVYLCASSLKGGGTIYFGEGSWLTVV.